These 32 T cell receptor beta chains were all obtained from the same sample, sequenced in a study of a mutant IDH1 vaccine in newly diagnosed glioma. TCRdb's table, derived via immunoSEQ multiplex PCR, lists solely in-frame clones and lacks some. The data contain 39,000 or so clones, around 82% of them singletons. Indicated time point: week 5, during vaccination. The vaccine gave 300 ug of a 20-mer mutant IDH1 peptide subcutaneously per dose. Antigen specificity for these receptors is unknown. The sample consisted of PBMCs, taken from a glioma patient whose treatment included an IDH1 peptide vaccine. The receptor set was obtained from a man aged 35-49 years with glioma.

The chain carries TRBV11-1 and TRBJ1-6; tentative D call: TRBD1 (6 bases). The CDR3 covers 14 residues. Deletions cut 5 bases from V and 13 bases from J, with 18 bases between. Germline lookup yields CDR1 SGHAT and CDR2 FQDESV (reference sequence). In nucleotides, the CDR3 is TGTGCCAGCAGCGCTTTACGGGGTAGGGGGCCCCTCCACTTT. Amino acid sequence: CASSALRGRGPLHF.

The rearrangement links TRBV2 to TRBJ1-1; D gene unclear. This CDR3 spans 12 amino acids. CDR1 and CDR2 (germline): SNHLY, FYNNEI. V was trimmed by 2 bases and J by 11 bases, leaving 12 bases between them. The CDR3 spells CASSEREFGAFF. CDR3 bases: TGTGCCAGCAGTGAAAGGGAGTTTGGGGCTTTCTTT.

The V call is TRBV6-1, the J call TRBJ1-2; D unresolved. Per germline, CDR1 MNHNS and CDR2 SASEGT. The CDR3 runs to 13 residues. V lost 4 bases, J lost 8 bases, and 14 bases lay in between. This CDR3 reads CASSVGGPGGYTF. For the CDR3, the DNA is TGTGCCAGCAGTGTGGGAGGCCCGGGGGGCTACACCTTC.

The chain employs TRBV29-1 and TRBJ2-3; 7 nucleotides match TRBD1. Germline trimming cut 5 bases from V and 0 bases from J; bases unmatched to any gene: 2. The CDR3 covers 13 residues. Germline V gene sequence: CDR1 SQVTM, CDR2 ANQGSEA. CDR3 nucleotides: TGCAGCGTTTGGACAGGTAGCACAGATACGCAGTATTTT. Encoded protein: CSVWTGSTDTQYF.

This clone was counted only a few times. CDR3 nucleotide sequence: TGTGCCAGCAGTTACACAAGGGGGACTACGTATGGCTACACCTTC. The encoded protein is CASSYTRGTTYGYTF. This chain joins TRBV6-6 and TRBJ1-2; the D gene is possibly TRBD1 (6 bases). CDR1 and CDR2 from the germline V gene are MNHNY and SVGAGI (reference sequence). Trimming removed 2 bases from V and 5 bases from J, with 15 bases in between. The CDR3 has 15 amino acids.

The chain combines TRBV18 with TRBJ2-2; tentative D call: TRBD2 (6 bases). The length of the CDR3 is 15 residues. Germline values: CDR1 KGHSH, CDR2 LQKENI. The V end was cut by 3 bases, the J end by 1 base, with 9 bases between. The CDR3 loop is CASSPGGLNTGELFF. In DNA form, the CDR3 reads TGTGCCAGCTCACCGGGAGGTCTGAACACCGGGGAGCTGTTTTTT.

This clone was seen just once. The chain recombines TRBV5-1 with TRBJ2-7; D may be TRBD1 (5 bases). Germline CDR1 SGHRS, CDR2 YFSETQ. Trimming removed 2 bases from V and 0 bases from J, with 9 bases in between. The CDR3 length is 14 residues. The CDR3 protein is CASSFSQGSYEQYF. CDR3 coding DNA: TGCGCCAGCAGCTTCAGCCAGGGCTCCTACGAGCAGTACTTC.

In this sample, this clone turned up once. This sequence joins TRBV2 and TRBJ1-1; D is undetermined. The ends were cut back, 2 bases at V and 3 bases at J, with 10 bases in the middle. CDR3 size: 14 residues. Germline loops: CDR1 SNHLY, CDR2 FYNNEI. CDR3: CASSEREGYTEAFF. The CDR3 DNA reads TGTGCCAGCAGTGAAAGGGAAGGGTACACTGAAGCTTTCTTT.

V is TRBV5-1 and J is TRBJ2-1; TRBD2 matches 10 bases. Germline V gene sequence: CDR1 SGHRS, CDR2 YFSETQ. This CDR3 is 14 amino acids long. V dropped 7 bases and J dropped 9; count of bases not matched to a gene: 10. As DNA, the CDR3 is TGCGCCAGCTATTCATTAGCGGGGGGAAGTGAGCAGTTCTTC. Translation gives CASYSLAGGSEQFF.

This chain joins TRBV28 and TRBJ1-2, with D uncertain. The CDR3 has 17 residues. Looked up from germline, CDR1 is MDHEN and CDR2 is SYDVKM. The germline V and J ends were trimmed by 6 bases and 3 bases, with 23 bases remaining between them. CDR3: CASSRTVLGQDDYGYTF. The CDR3 region has the DNA TGTGCCAGCAGCCGAACCGTTTTGGGCCAGGACGACTATGGCTACACCTTC.

The chain links TRBV6-5 to TRBJ1-5; D call uncertain. This CDR3 has 15 amino acids. V was shortened by 2 bases and J by 0 bases, with 8 bases between the two germline ends. Germline CDR1 and CDR2: MNHEY and SVGAGI. The CDR3 protein is CASSYGLNSNQPQHF. DNA for the CDR3: TGTGCCAGCAGTTACGGCCTGAATAGCAATCAGCCCCAGCATTTT.

The chain uses TRBV2 and TRBJ2-7; tentatively, D is TRBD1 or TRBD2 (5 bases each). The V and J ends lost 10 bases and 1 base respectively, with 17 bases between them. The CDR3 sequence is 14 residues long. Germline assignment: CDR1 SNHLY and CDR2 FYNNEI. CDR3 amino acids: CAIQQERVSYEQYF. Written as DNA, the CDR3 is TGTGCCATCCAACAGGAGAGGGTGTCCTACGAGCAGTACTTC. Combining the CDR3 with reference TRBV2 and TRBJ2-7 gives the whole variable domain EPEVTQTPSHQVTQMGQEVILRCVPISNHLYFYWYRQILGQKVEFLVSFYNNEISEKSEIFDDQFSVERPDGSNFTLKIRSTKLEDSAMYFCAIQQERVSYEQYFGPGTRLTVT.

This chain uses TRBV4-1 with TRBJ2-7; 8 nucleotides line up with TRBD2. Per the germline V gene, CDR1 is MGHRA and CDR2 is YSYEKL. CDR3 size: 15 residues. The junction had 8 bases not matched to a gene; V was cut back by 6 bases and J by 1 base. The DNA for the CDR3 is TGCGCCAGCAGACAAATAGCGGGGAGGTCCTACGAGCAGTACTTC. It yields the protein CASRQIAGRSYEQYF.

There are a few counts of this clone. The CDR3 DNA reads as TGTGCCAGCAGCTCCCGGGACATCGGGCAGCCCCAGCATTTT. This translates into CASSSRDIGQPQHF. The V call is TRBV7-6, the J call TRBJ1-5; D perhaps matches TRBD1 (6 bases). Germline values: CDR1 SGHVS, CDR2 FNYEAQ. There are 14 residues in the CDR3. V was shortened by 4 bases and J by 7 bases, with 14 bases between the two germline ends.

The table lists this clone with a count of one. This chain links TRBV15 with TRBJ1-1; 9 bases map to TRBD1. The CDR3 spans 14 residues. Germline V lookup: CDR1 LNHNV, CDR2 YYDKDF (reference sequence). The V gene end was trimmed by 8 bases and the J gene end by 6 bases; junction bases not matched to a gene: 10. CDR3: CATGTGGGLAEAFF. For the CDR3, the DNA is TGTGCCACCGGTACAGGGGGCGGACTGGCTGAAGCTTTCTTT.

This clone was detected only once. The V and J genes are TRBV2 and TRBJ1-5; maybe TRBD1 (6 bases). The CDR3 contains 14 residues. Germline loops: CDR1 SNHLY, CDR2 FYNNEI. V lost 6 bases to trimming and J lost 3 bases, with 12 bases between them. CDR3 coding DNA: TGTGCCAGCAGAAGGGGGGCGGACAATCAGCCCCAGCATTTT. Translating gives CASRRGADNQPQHF.

This clone showed up just a few times. Other nucleotide sequences in the sample specify the same CDR3. The chain carries TRBV29-1 and TRBJ2-1; no reliable D call. Germline assignment: CDR1 SQVTM and CDR2 ANQGSEA. The CDR3 runs 10 residues. V lost 4 bases, J lost 5 bases, and 3 bases lay in between. CDR3 sequence reads: CSVGDNEQFF. The CDR3, as DNA: TGCAGCGTTGGCGACAATGAGCAGTTCTTC.

The count of this clone is one. The chain joins TRBV19 to TRBJ1-1; the match to TRBD1 covers 7 bases. With V trimmed by 6 bases and J by 6 bases, 10 bases remained unmatched. CDR3 length equals 14 residues. From germline, CDR1 is LNHDA and CDR2 SQIVND (reference sequence). CDR3 bases: TGTGCCAGTAGGCGACAGGGTCCGACACCTGAAGCTTTCTTT. This codes for CASRRQGPTPEAFF.

This rearrangement joins TRBV4-1 to TRBJ1-1; TRBD1 matches at 7 bases. The CDR3 covers 15 residues. Germline values: CDR1 MGHRA, CDR2 YSYEKL. V was clipped by 1 base and J by 3 bases; unmatched bases: 5. In DNA, the CDR3 is TGCGCCAGCAGCCAAGGGACAGGTTGGGACACTGAAGCTTTCTTT. Residues: CASSQGTGWDTEAFF.

This clone was seen more than once but under ten times. The chain joins TRBV5-6 to TRBJ1-1, with 7 bases that match TRBD1. The CDR3 consists of 16 residues. Germline CDR1 SGHDT, CDR2 YYEEEE. Trimming cost V 0 bases and J 0 bases; bases outside gene matches: 5. CDR3 sequence reads: CASSLGRTGMNTEAFF. CDR3 sequence (DNA): TGTGCCAGCAGCTTGGGCCGGACAGGCATGAACACTGAAGCTTTCTTT.

V is TRBV15 and J is TRBJ1-1, with D maybe TRBD1 (5 bases). The CDR3 covers 14 residues. The germline V and J ends were trimmed by 6 bases and 9 bases, with 20 bases remaining between them. Germline values: CDR1 LNHNV, CDR2 YYDKDF (reference sequence). CDR3 bases: TGTGCCACCAGGGGCACAGGCCTGGGGGTGAAAGCTTTCTTT. It yields the protein CATRGTGLGVKAFF. Supplemented by reference TRBV15 and TRBJ1-1, the full variable domain reads DAMVIQNPRYQVTQFGKPVTLSCSQTLNHNVMYWYQQKSSQAPKLLFHYYDKDFNNEADTPDNFQSRRPNTSFCFLDIRSPGLGDTAMYLCATRGTGLGVKAFFGQGTRLTVV.

The chain couples TRBV19 to TRBJ2-5, with D hard to call. V was pared by 4 bases and J by 1 base, with 4 bases between. CDR3 length: 12 residues. The V gene's germline CDR1 is LNHDA and CDR2 SQIVND (reference sequence). The CDR3 spells CASSTVQETQYF. CDR3 sequence (DNA): TGTGCCAGTAGTACCGTCCAAGAGACCCAGTACTTC.

The J gene is TRBJ2-1, the V gene TRBV29-1; 10 bases agree with TRBD2. The CDR3 is 17 amino acids. Germline trimming cut 7 bases from V and 4 bases from J; bases unmatched to any gene: 16. Germline V CDR1 and CDR2: SQVTM, ANQGSEA. In nucleotides, the CDR3 is TGCAGCGCAGAACATGGGAGGCTAGCGGGGGCATACAATGAGCAGTTCTTC. It encodes CSAEHGRLAGAYNEQFF.

The chain recombines TRBV5-1 with TRBJ2-7; 8 bases fit TRBD1. With V trimmed by 4 bases and J by 3 bases, 12 bases remained unmatched. Germline V gene lookup returns CDR1 SGHRS and CDR2 YFSETQ. The CDR3 totals 16 residues. In DNA form, the CDR3 reads TGCGCCAGCAGCCTACCCAGGACAGGGACCTTCTACGAGCAGTACTTC. Translation gives CASSLPRTGTFYEQYF. The full variable domain, in which reference TRBV5-1 and TRBJ2-7 provide the parts outside the CDR3, is KAGVTQTPRYLIKTRGQQVTLSCSPISGHRSVSWYQQTPGQGLQFLFEYFSETQRNKGNFPGRFSGRQFSNSRSEMNVSTLELGDSALYLCASSLPRTGTFYEQYFGPGTRLTVT.

The chain has TRBV5-6 and TRBJ1-2; D gene ambiguous. The CDR3 totals 13 residues. V gave up 0 bases and J gave up 8 bases, with 11 bases separating them. CDR1 and CDR2 (germline): SGHDT, YYEEEE. The CDR3 spells CASSLDSLRGYTF. CDR3 nucleotides: TGTGCCAGCAGCTTGGACAGCCTTAGAGGCTACACCTTC. Complete variable domain (other parts from reference TRBV5-6 and TRBJ1-2): DAGVTQSPTHLIKTRGQQVTLRCSPKSGHDTVSWYQQALGQGPQFIFQYYEEEERQRGNFPDRFSGHQFPNYSSELNVNALLLGDSALYLCASSLDSLRGYTFGSGTRLTVV.

The V call is TRBV5-1, the J call TRBJ1-2; 7 bases match TRBD1. Trimming cost V 4 bases and J 10 bases; bases outside gene matches: 10. Germline V gene lookup returns CDR1 SGHRS and CDR2 YFSETQ. CDR3 length: 13 amino acids. The CDR3 sequence: CASSQGQLELYTF. In DNA, the CDR3 is TGCGCCAGCAGCCAGGGACAGTTAGAACTCTACACCTTC. The whole variable domain, remainder taken from reference TRBV5-1 and TRBJ1-2, is KAGVTQTPRYLIKTRGQQVTLSCSPISGHRSVSWYQQTPGQGLQFLFEYFSETQRNKGNFPGRFSGRQFSNSRSEMNVSTLELGDSALYLCASSQGQLELYTFGSGTRLTVV.

The chain has TRBV7-2 and TRBJ2-5; D is undetermined. Germline V gene lookup returns CDR1 SGHTA and CDR2 FQGNSA. Trimming pared 4 bases from V and 0 bases from J, leaving 6 bases between. This CDR3 is 13 amino acids long. The CDR3 here is CASSSTHQETQYF. DNA for the CDR3: TGTGCCAGCAGCTCTACCCACCAAGAGACCCAGTACTTC.

The chain couples TRBV25-1 to TRBJ1-1; 8 positions match TRBD1. This CDR3 contains 14 residues. The J segment lost 4 bases and the V segment lost 5 bases, leaving 6 bases of the junction unmatched. Germline assignment: CDR1 MGHDK and CDR2 SYGVNS. CDR3 bases: TGTGCCAGCAGTTTGACAGGGGCGAGCACTGAAGCTTTCTTT. Translated, it gives CASSLTGASTEAFF. Variable domain in full (rest from reference TRBV25-1 and TRBJ1-1): EADIYQTPRYLVIGTGKKITLECSQTMGHDKMYWYQQDPGMELHLIHYSYGVNSTEKGDLSSESTVSRIRTEHFPLTLESARPSHTSQYLCASSLTGASTEAFFGQGTRLTVV.

This chain links TRBV7-8 with TRBJ1-2, with D perhaps matching TRBD1 (6 bases). The CDR3 spans 14 residues. Germline V gene lookup returns CDR1 SGHVS and CDR2 FQNEAQ. Between the trimmed V and J ends, which lost 2 bases and 8 bases, there was a span of 15 bases. The CDR3 coding sequence is TGTGCCAGCAGCTTAATGGAGGGGAGGGGGGGCTACACCTTC. This encodes CASSLMEGRGGYTF.

Only a few counts were recorded for this clone. The rearrangement uses TRBV14 and TRBJ1-6; 8 nucleotides line up with TRBD1. Germline values: CDR1 SGHDN, CDR2 FVKESK. J lost 7 bases, V lost 5 bases, and 7 bases had no gene match. CDR3 length: 15 amino acids. CDR3 sequence (DNA): TGTGCCAGCAGCAAGGGGCGGACAGGGAATTCACCCCTCCACTTT. This translates into CASSKGRTGNSPLHF.

CDR3 nucleotides: TGTGCCAGCAGCTTGGAAGGCACCCTCCGAGCCAAAAACATTCAGTACTTC. Translating gives CASSLEGTLRAKNIQYF. The chain couples TRBV5-6 to TRBJ2-4, with D hard to call. V lost 0 bases to trimming and J lost 0 bases, with 13 bases between them. Germline V gives CDR1 SGHDT, CDR2 YYEEEE. CDR3 length: 17 amino acids. Full variable domain (remainder filled in from reference TRBV5-6 and TRBJ2-4): DAGVTQSPTHLIKTRGQQVTLRCSPKSGHDTVSWYQQALGQGPQFIFQYYEEEERQRGNFPDRFSGHQFPNYSSELNVNALLLGDSALYLCASSLEGTLRAKNIQYFGAGTRLSVL.

The chain has TRBV6-5 and TRBJ2-3; D perhaps matches TRBD2 (6 bases). Between the trimmed V and J ends, which lost 3 bases and 8 bases, there was a span of 15 bases. The CDR3 extends over 14 amino acids. The V gene's germline CDR1 is MNHEY and CDR2 SVGAGI. The CDR3 here is CASSYRWRGGTQYF. CDR3 nucleotide sequence: TGTGCCAGCAGTTATCGGTGGAGGGGAGGTACGCAGTATTTT.